These 25 T cell receptor beta chains were all obtained from the same sample, sequenced in a study of T cell changes during pregnancy in multiple sclerosis. Profiling relied on immunoSEQ multiplex PCR, and the TCRdb table lists in-frame clones only, not all of them. Of around 99,000 clones detected, 85% to 95% appear once; the ten largest clones hold around 0.8%. The sample here was peripheral blood, taken in the third trimester of pregnancy. These receptors were collected from a female donor in good health, enrolled as a control in a pregnancy study.

In its sample, this clone was seen a few times. The chain combines TRBV19 with TRBJ1-5; TRBD1 agrees at 7 bases. The germline V gene encodes CDR1 LNHDA and CDR2 SQIVND (reference sequence). This CDR3 spans 16 amino acids. Trimming cost V 8 bases and J 1 base; bases outside gene matches: 11. This CDR3 is CASQKNGGQSNQPQHF. For the CDR3, the DNA is TGTGCCAGTCAAAAGAATGGGGGACAGAGCAATCAGCCCCAGCATTTT.

The chain is built from TRBV19 and TRBJ2-6; D unresolved. The V and J ends lost 1 base and 0 bases respectively, with 7 bases between them. Looked up from germline, CDR1 is LNHDA and CDR2 is SQIVND (reference sequence). The CDR3 extends over 16 amino acids. The DNA for the CDR3 is TGTGCCAGTAGTATAGTTTGGAGCTCTGGGGCCAACGTCCTGACTTTC. Translated: CASSIVWSSGANVLTF.

The chain employs TRBV7-6 and TRBJ1-4; tentatively, D is TRBD1 (5 bases). V gave up 5 bases and J gave up 0 bases, with 10 bases separating them. Germline-derived CDR1 and CDR2 are SGHVS and FNYEAQ. The CDR3 runs to 15 residues. This CDR3 reads CASSLGTATNEKLFF. CDR3 coding DNA: TGTGCCAGCAGCCTAGGGACTGCAACTAATGAAAAACTGTTTTTT.

The chain combines TRBV9 with TRBJ2-3, with 12 nucleotides matching TRBD2. CDR3 length: 16 residues. With 3 bases clipped from V and 2 bases from J, the junction kept 4 bases outside the gene matches. Germline values: CDR1 SGDLS, CDR2 YYNGEE. In DNA, the CDR3 is TGTGCCAGCAGCGCCACTAGCGGGGGGTACACAGATACGCAGTATTTT. Protein: CASSATSGGYTDTQYF. The full variable domain, in which reference TRBV9 and TRBJ2-3 provide the parts outside the CDR3, is DSGVTQTPKHLITATGQRVTLRCSPRSGDLSVYWYQQSLDQGLQFLIQYYNGEERAKGNILERFSAQQFPDLHSELNLSSLELGDSALYFCASSATSGGYTDTQYFGPGTRLTVL.

This sequence joins TRBV5-6 and TRBJ1-3; 9 bases fit TRBD1. The length of the CDR3 is 19 residues. J lost 0 bases, V lost 3 bases, and 13 bases had no gene match. CDR1 SGHDT and CDR2 YYEEEE come from the germline V gene. The chain's CDR3 is CASSWGGQGEILSGNTIYF. Written as DNA, the CDR3 is TGTGCCAGCAGCTGGGGGGGACAGGGCGAAATACTCTCTGGAAACACCATATATTTT. The full variable domain, with the rest looked up from reference TRBV5-6 and TRBJ1-3, is DAGVTQSPTHLIKTRGQQVTLRCSPKSGHDTVSWYQQALGQGPQFIFQYYEEEERQRGNFPDRFSGHQFPNYSSELNVNALLLGDSALYLCASSWGGQGEILSGNTIYFGEGSWLTVV.

The chain is built from TRBV7-9 and TRBJ1-2; D ambiguous. The CDR3 covers 15 residues. Trimming took off 5 bases at V and 8 bases at J, with 21 bases between the two ends. Germline assignment: CDR1 SEHNR and CDR2 FQNEAQ (reference sequence). The CDR3 DNA reads as TGTGCCAGCAGCACCCAGACCTATGACGGGGAGGGCTACACCTTC. The encoded protein is CASSTQTYDGEGYTF.

The J gene is TRBJ1-2, the V gene TRBV13, with D maybe TRBD1 (6 bases). Trimming removed 5 bases from V and 11 bases from J, with 24 bases in between. CDR3 length: 15 amino acids. From germline, CDR1 is PRHDT and CDR2 FYEKMQ (reference sequence). The CDR3 reads CASSLRTDSWGFYTF. In nucleotides, the CDR3 is TGTGCCAGCAGCCTCAGGACAGACAGCTGGGGGTTTTACACCTTC.

The gene calls are TRBV9 and TRBJ2-2; no clear D gene. Between the trimmed V and J ends, which lost 1 base and 5 bases, there was a span of 6 bases. There are 13 residues in the CDR3. From germline, CDR1 is SGDLS and CDR2 YYNGEE. The CDR3 nucleotides are TGTGCCAGCAGCGTATTAATGACCGGGGAGCTGTTTTTT. This translates into CASSVLMTGELFF. The full variable domain, completed using reference TRBV9 and TRBJ2-2, is DSGVTQTPKHLITATGQRVTLRCSPRSGDLSVYWYQQSLDQGLQFLIQYYNGEERAKGNILERFSAQQFPDLHSELNLSSLELGDSALYFCASSVLMTGELFFGEGSRLTVL.

The chain joins TRBV6-5 to TRBJ1-1; D uncertain. The germline V and J ends were trimmed by 6 bases and 3 bases, with 5 bases remaining between them. Germline V gene data show CDR1 as MNHEY and CDR2 as SVGAGI. This CDR3 comprises 11 residues. CDR3 sequence reads: CASSLDTEAFF. The CDR3 DNA is TGTGCCAGCAGCCTCGACACTGAAGCTTTCTTT.

The chain links TRBV18 to TRBJ1-5; no clear D. With 1 base removed from V and 5 bases from J, the gap between germline ends came to 12 bases. Germline loops: CDR1 KGHSH, CDR2 LQKENI. The CDR3 is 15 amino acids. The DNA of the CDR3 is TGTGCCAGCTCACCACTACGGCAGGTAGATCAGCCCCAGCATTTT. Translation gives CASSPLRQVDQPQHF.

The chain carries TRBV11-1 and TRBJ2-3, with 7 bases fitting TRBD1. Germline CDR1 is SGHAT and CDR2 is FQDESV (reference sequence). This CDR3 comprises 14 residues. The J segment lost 6 bases and the V segment lost 5 bases, leaving 8 bases of the junction unmatched. The CDR3 nucleotides read TGTGCCAGCAGCCCGAGAACAGGGGCCGATACGCAGTATTTT. This encodes CASSPRTGADTQYF.

The sample holds one count of this clone. The gene calls are TRBV29-1 and TRBJ1-2; D unresolved. Trimming stripped 0 bases from V and 3 bases from J, with 14 bases between. Germline V gene data show CDR1 as SQVTM and CDR2 as ANQGSEA. The CDR3 has 15 amino acids. The CDR3 protein is CSVEDLGGRDYGYTF. The CDR3 DNA is TGCAGCGTTGAAGATCTAGGAGGGAGGGACTATGGCTACACCTTC.

The chain employs TRBV29-1 and TRBJ1-1; D is ambiguous. This CDR3 has 14 residues. Deletions cut 3 bases from V and 0 bases from J, with 11 bases between. Germline assignment: CDR1 SQVTM and CDR2 ANQGSEA. The CDR3 region has the DNA TGCAGCGTTGAGGTCGGAGGGATGAACACTGAAGCTTTCTTT. It yields the protein CSVEVGGMNTEAFF.

This clone was seen just once. The chain is built from TRBV5-6 and TRBJ1-6; 9 bases line up with TRBD1. This CDR3 is built from 16 residues. Germline CDR1 and CDR2: SGHDT and YYEEEE. V lost 2 bases, J lost 4 bases, and 4 bases stayed unmatched. CDR3 in amino acids: CASSFLQGAYNSPLHF. The CDR3 region has the DNA TGTGCCAGCAGCTTTTTACAGGGGGCTTATAATTCACCCCTCCACTTT. Together with reference TRBV5-6 and TRBJ1-6, the CDR3 gives the full variable domain: DAGVTQSPTHLIKTRGQQVTLRCSPKSGHDTVSWYQQALGQGPQFIFQYYEEEERQRGNFPDRFSGHQFPNYSSELNVNALLLGDSALYLCASSFLQGAYNSPLHFGNGTRLTVT.

The chain recombines TRBV10-3 with TRBJ1-1; perhaps TRBD1 as D (5 bases). Germline V CDR1 and CDR2: ENHRY, SYGVKD. Trimming pared 5 bases from V and 2 bases from J, leaving 18 bases between. The CDR3 spans 16 residues. CDR3 sequence (DNA): TGTGCCATCAGTCTAACAAAGGGGAGGAGTAACACTGAAGCTTTCTTT. Amino acids: CAISLTKGRSNTEAFF.

This chain uses TRBV5-4 with TRBJ2-2, with a weak D call TRBD1 (6 bases). The CDR3 is 14 residues long. CDR1 and CDR2 from the germline V gene are SGHNT and YYREEE (reference sequence). The V and J ends lost 5 bases and 1 base respectively, with 9 bases between them. CDR3 in amino acids: CASRKTGNTGELFF. CDR3 DNA: TGTGCCAGCAGAAAGACAGGGAACACCGGGGAGCTGTTTTTT.

The gene calls are TRBV6-1 and TRBJ1-1; 7 positions match TRBD1. The CDR3 covers 14 residues. J gave up 4 bases and V 3 bases, and 5 bases lay outside the gene matches. Per the germline V gene, CDR1 is MNHNS and CDR2 is SASEGT. The CDR3 sequence is CASSDDRASTEAFF. As DNA, the CDR3 is TGTGCCAGCAGTGACGACAGGGCGTCCACTGAAGCTTTCTTT.

The rearrangement joins TRBV9 to TRBJ2-1; tentative D call: TRBD2 (6 bases). The V gene's germline CDR1 is SGDLS and CDR2 YYNGEE. V was cut by 3 bases and J by 5 bases, with 15 bases left in between. There are 15 residues in the CDR3. Written as DNA, the CDR3 is TGTGCCAGCAGCGCTGGTCGGGGGAGTAACAATGAGCAGTTCTTC. Amino acids: CASSAGRGSNNEQFF.

CDR3 coding DNA: TGTGCCTGGAGTGTACTTCTCGACAGTCCGAACTATGGCTACACCTTC. Amino acid sequence: CAWSVLLDSPNYGYTF. The chain joins TRBV30 to TRBJ1-2, with a possible D match to TRBD1 (5 bases). V gave up 0 bases and J gave up 2 bases, with 16 bases separating them. The CDR3 runs 16 residues. CDR1 and CDR2 from the germline V gene are GTSNPN and SVGIG (reference sequence).

This chain joins TRBV6-6 and TRBJ2-7; D remains unclear. The CDR3 is made up of 12 amino acids. CDR1 and CDR2 from the germline V gene are MNHNY and SVGAGI (reference sequence). The V gene lost 4 bases and the J gene lost 3 bases, with 7 bases spanning the gap. The CDR3 sequence: CASSSQSYEQYF. Written as DNA, the CDR3 is TGTGCCAGCAGTTCACAGAGCTACGAGCAGTACTTC.

This clone was picked up a small number of times. This chain uses TRBV27 with TRBJ2-7, with D possibly matching TRBD2 (6 bases). This CDR3 contains 15 residues. The germline V and J ends were trimmed by 7 bases and 1 base, with 17 bases remaining between them. Germline values: CDR1 MNHEY, CDR2 SMNVEV (reference sequence). CDR3 nucleotides: TGTGCCAGCAAAGAAGCGGGTCGCCCATCCTACGAGCAGTACTTC. As protein: CASKEAGRPSYEQYF.

The rearrangement joins TRBV10-3 to TRBJ1-1; D gene ambiguous. CDR3 size: 12 residues. The germline V gene has CDR1 ENHRY and CDR2 SYGVKD. V lost 4 bases to trimming and J lost 9 bases, with 12 bases between them. CDR3 sequence: CAISGGTDQAFF. As DNA, the CDR3 is TGTGCCATCAGTGGAGGTACCGATCAAGCTTTCTTT.

The CDR3 DNA is TGTGCCTGGAGTCGTACAGGGGCTTGGGATGAAAAACTGTTTTTT. It translates to CAWSRTGAWDEKLFF. The rearrangement joins TRBV30 to TRBJ1-4, with 7 bases that match TRBD1. Unmatched junction bases numbered 9, after V lost 2 bases and J lost 6 bases. The CDR3 covers 15 residues. From germline, CDR1 is GTSNPN and CDR2 SVGIG (reference sequence).

This rearrangement joins TRBV5-6 to TRBJ1-5, with a tentative D call TRBD1 (5 bases). Germline CDR1 reads SGHDT; CDR2 reads YYEEEE. The CDR3 spans 15 residues. Trimming removed 4 bases at V and 7 bases at J, with 18 bases between. CDR3 in amino acids: CASSRRDGPWQPQHF. For the CDR3, the DNA is TGTGCCAGCAGCCGGCGGGACGGTCCGTGGCAGCCCCAGCATTTT. Filled out from reference TRBV5-6 and TRBJ1-5, the complete variable domain reads DAGVTQSPTHLIKTRGQQVTLRCSPKSGHDTVSWYQQALGQGPQFIFQYYEEEERQRGNFPDRFSGHQFPNYSSELNVNALLLGDSALYLCASSRRDGPWQPQHFGDGTRLSIL.

This chain links TRBV1 with TRBJ2-2; TRBD2 is the table's D call and was not checked against the DNA. TRBV1 is designated a pseudogene. The CDR3 loop spans 18 amino acids. The CDR3 spells CTSSQERTGSANTGELFF. CDR3 coding DNA: TGCACCAGCAGCCAAGAGCGGACCGGGAGTGCGAACACCGGGGAGCTGTTTTTT.